This T cell receptor (beta chain) was captured in a study of blood T cell repertoires in COVID-19. Study-level background: In each case, the material was cDNA or gDNA derived from T cells, B-cell-depleted T cells, or PBMCs.

Seattle participants joined during active infection and were tracked over time. Some clones are missing from TCRdb's copy, which holds only in-frame ones; the method was immunoSEQ multiplex PCR. The data hold about 260,000 clones, with more than 85% observed a single time. Germline V lookup: CDR1 MDHEN, CDR2 SYDVKM. The J segment lost 7 bases and the V segment lost 3 bases, leaving 4 bases of the junction unmatched. The CDR3 runs 14 residues. This chain uses TRBV28 with TRBJ1-2, with 11 positions matching TRBD1. The clonotype comes from a person aged 18 to 30 with COVID-19, enrolled during active disease. Material: peripheral blood. DNA of the CDR3: TGTGCCAGCAGTTTCGGACAGGGGGCAATTGGCTACACCTTC. Its translation: CASSFGQGAIGYTF.